This T cell receptor (beta chain) was identified during a study of blood T cell repertoires in COVID-19 (dated by TCRdb to about 2020). Concerning the study at large: The collaborator samples originated in the United States, Italy and Spain and spanned the acute and convalescent phases of COVID-19. The sample metadata nearly always contained a de-identified subject ID, COVID-19 status, age in years and sex. The repertoires were released in a freely available public database intended as a resource for research on the immune response to SARS-CoV-2. Samples were obtained from the ongoing ImmuneRACE study (first 160 participants) and from 1,200 or so subjects provided by 6 global collaborators. The prospective study material was composed of cDNA or gDNA derived from T cells, B-cell-depleted T cells, or PBMCs. Where HLA class I and class II types were available, the types were taken from metadata supplied by the sample provider, not from assay-based typing. The dataset comprised deeply sampled blood TCRbeta repertoires from subjects exposed to, actively infected with, or recovered from COVID-19.

Unmatched junction bases come to 5, with V trimmed by 4 bases and J by 6 bases. CDR1 and CDR2, per the germline V gene (reference sequence), are LGHDT and YNNKEL. The CDR3 runs 13 residues from the cysteine to the phenylalanine. Only the CDR3 region is kept as DNA, spanning 39 bases read in frame from base 1. The collaborating institutions used their own protocols to collect whole blood in K2EDTA tubes. For TCRbeta analysis, collaborator samples were shipped as frozen whole blood, as isolated PBMCs, or as DNA extracted from either sample type. In the case of this clone: What antigen it recognizes has not been identified. Per-base qualities were not stored, and no clone one base away is much larger.

TCRbeta CDR3 regions were amplified from genomic DNA by means of the immunoSEQ Assay, a bias-controlled multiplex PCR. The paper's data handling went like this. Within the assay, amplification of reference gene primers was used to estimate how many nucleated cells each sample contained. To quantify the absolute abundance of each unique TCRbeta CDR3 rearrangement, sequence reads were collapsed and filtered. For each sample, productive Simpson clonality was calculated as the square root of Simpson's diversity index across productive rearrangements. The table was pulled from immuneACCESS by TCRdb, which kept in-frame rearrangements only. Such tables lose some clones; where checked, under half of the loss comes from unresolved V genes, and the rest has no known cause. For V, J and clone size, that table is used; D and trimming come from the DNA. The sample profile shows more than 70,000 clones; about 89% of them were found once. The leading ten clones occupy about 9.1% of the sample.

Findings and caveats that apply to the study as a whole: The quantity of clinical and demographic metadata differed by source and by participant and was supplied without curation.

The source of this sequence is a man between 45 and 60 years old with acute or convalescent COVID-19. The chain was built from TRBV3-1 (or the pseudogene TRBV3-2) and TRBJ1-2, with 7 bases matching TRBD1. The sample taken for sequencing was peripheral blood. The CDR3 has the sequence CASSRKGANGYTF. The sequenced DNA: TGTGCCAGCAGCCGTAAGGGGGCAAATGGCTACACCTTC.